Listed below are T cell receptor beta chains from one sample, sequenced in a study of blood T cell repertoires in COVID-19. Here immunoSEQ multiplex PCR was the method, and the copy in TCRdb shows in-frame clones only, minus some. The profile shows under 100,000 clones, 80% to 90% of them singletons. Sequencing was carried out using peripheral blood. The receptors shown here come from a man aged 50 to 60 with active COVID-19. Both conserved end residues are part of each CDR3. A D gene is named only where the DNA matches it firmly. Part of the rows lack a size; the others show once, few, many or a class for expanded clones.

TRBJ2-5,-,-,TRBV7-6,CASSFLDSLQETQYF,TGTGCCAGCAGCTTCCTGGACAGCCTCCAAGAGACCCAGTACTTC
TRBJ1-5,-,-,TRBV6-6,CASGVGANQPQHF,TGTGCCAGCGGGGTGGGGGCGAATCAGCCCCAGCATTTT
TRBJ1-2,-,TRBD1,TRBV10-3,CAISDSLDRGLGYTF,TGTGCCATCAGTGATTCCCTGGACAGGGGGCTTGGCTACACCTTC
TRBJ1-2,-,-,TRBV2,CASSATAYGYTF,TGTGCCAGCAGTGCGACAGCCTATGGCTACACCTTC
TRBJ1-2,-,-,TRBV28,CASRGGLYGYTF,TGTGCCAGCAGGGGGGGGCTTTATGGCTACACCTTC
TRBJ2-7,once,TRBD1,TRBV5-4,CAYRDRATYEQYF,TGTGCCTACCGGGACAGGGCGACCTACGAGCAGTACTTC
TRBJ2-7,-,-,TRBV28,CASQGPYEQYF,TGTGCCAGCCAGGGCCCCTACGAGCAGTACTTC
TRBJ2-1,-,-,TRBV28,CASRNRGSSYNEQFF,TGTGCCAGCAGGAACCGGGGGAGCTCCTACAATGAGCAGTTCTTC
TRBJ2-7,-,TRBD1,TRBV11-2,CASSLVPGGEQYF,TGTGCCAGCAGCTTAGTTCCAGGGGGCGAGCAGTACTTC
TRBJ1-6,few,-,TRBV5-4,CASSLDSTSPLHF,TGTGCCAGCAGCTTGGATAGTACTTCACCCCTCCACTTT
TRBJ2-2,-,-,TRBV28,CASIKNTGELFF,TGTGCCAGCATCAAGAACACCGGGGAGCTGTTTTTT